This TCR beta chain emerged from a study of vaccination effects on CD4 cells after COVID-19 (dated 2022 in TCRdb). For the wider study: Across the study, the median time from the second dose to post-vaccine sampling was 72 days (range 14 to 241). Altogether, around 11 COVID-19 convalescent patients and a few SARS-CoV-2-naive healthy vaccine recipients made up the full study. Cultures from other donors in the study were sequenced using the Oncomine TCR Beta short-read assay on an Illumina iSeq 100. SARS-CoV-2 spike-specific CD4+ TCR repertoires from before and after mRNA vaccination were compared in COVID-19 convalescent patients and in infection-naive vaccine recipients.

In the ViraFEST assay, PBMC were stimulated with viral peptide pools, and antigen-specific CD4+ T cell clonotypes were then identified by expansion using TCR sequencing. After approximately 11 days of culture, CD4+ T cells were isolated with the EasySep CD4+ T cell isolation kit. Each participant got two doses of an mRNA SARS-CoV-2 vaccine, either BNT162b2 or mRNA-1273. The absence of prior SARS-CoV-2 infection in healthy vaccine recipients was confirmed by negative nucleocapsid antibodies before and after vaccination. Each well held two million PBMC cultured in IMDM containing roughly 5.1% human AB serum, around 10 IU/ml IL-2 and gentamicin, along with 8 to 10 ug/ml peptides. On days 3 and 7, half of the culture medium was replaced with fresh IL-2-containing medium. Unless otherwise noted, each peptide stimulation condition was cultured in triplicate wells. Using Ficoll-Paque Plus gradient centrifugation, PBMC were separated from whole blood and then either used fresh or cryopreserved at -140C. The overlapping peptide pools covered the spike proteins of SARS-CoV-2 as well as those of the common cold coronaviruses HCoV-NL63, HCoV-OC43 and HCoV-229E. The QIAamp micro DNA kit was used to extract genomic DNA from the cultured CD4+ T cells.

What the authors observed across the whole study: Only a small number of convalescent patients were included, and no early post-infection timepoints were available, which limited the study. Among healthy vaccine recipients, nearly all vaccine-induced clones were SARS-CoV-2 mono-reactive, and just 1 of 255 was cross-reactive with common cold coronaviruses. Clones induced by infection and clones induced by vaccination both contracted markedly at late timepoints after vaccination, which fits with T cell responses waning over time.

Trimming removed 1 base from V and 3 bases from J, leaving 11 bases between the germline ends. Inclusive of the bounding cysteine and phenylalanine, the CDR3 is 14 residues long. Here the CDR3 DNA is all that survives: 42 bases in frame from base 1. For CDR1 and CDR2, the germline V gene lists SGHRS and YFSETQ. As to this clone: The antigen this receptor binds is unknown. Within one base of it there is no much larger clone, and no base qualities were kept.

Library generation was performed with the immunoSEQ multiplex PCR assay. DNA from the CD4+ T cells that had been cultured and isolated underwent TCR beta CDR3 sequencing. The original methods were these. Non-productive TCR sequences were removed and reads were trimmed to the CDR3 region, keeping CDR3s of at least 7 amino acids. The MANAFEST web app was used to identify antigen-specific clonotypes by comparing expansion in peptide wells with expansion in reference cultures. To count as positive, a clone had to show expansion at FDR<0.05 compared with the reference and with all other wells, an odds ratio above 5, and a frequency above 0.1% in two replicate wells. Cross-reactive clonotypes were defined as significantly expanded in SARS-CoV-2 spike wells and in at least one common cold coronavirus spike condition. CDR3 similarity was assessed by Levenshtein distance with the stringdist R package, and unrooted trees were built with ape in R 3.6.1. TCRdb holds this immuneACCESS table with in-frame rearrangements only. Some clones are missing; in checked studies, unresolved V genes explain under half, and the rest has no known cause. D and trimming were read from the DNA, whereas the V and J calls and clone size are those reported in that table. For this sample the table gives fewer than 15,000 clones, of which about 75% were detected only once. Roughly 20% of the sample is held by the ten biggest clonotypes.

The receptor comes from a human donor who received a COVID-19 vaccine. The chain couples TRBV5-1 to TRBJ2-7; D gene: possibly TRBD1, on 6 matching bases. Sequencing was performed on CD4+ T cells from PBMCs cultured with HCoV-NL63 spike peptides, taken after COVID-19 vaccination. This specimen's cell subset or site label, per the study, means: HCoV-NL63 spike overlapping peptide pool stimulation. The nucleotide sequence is TGCGCCAGCAGCTTGTCCGCACAGGGCTACGAGCAGTACTTC. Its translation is CASSLSAQGYEQYF.